This T cell receptor (beta chain) was observed in a study of T cells in Graves' hyperthyroidism and ophthalmopathy. Turning to the study itself: Before any treatment, at initial diagnosis, peripheral blood was collected. Study-wide points: Before onset, by a median of 6.5 months, the model predicted ophthalmopathy.

Regions amplified from RNA transcripts were the TCR beta CDR3 regions. Using the HTBI primer set, a first-round RT-PCR was run on the TCR CDR3. In TCRdb, the multiplex PCR reads were re-called with MiXCR into one record per CDR3 protein. The sample consists of fewer than 750,000 distinct CDR3 sequences, roughly 15% of them appearing once. Uncontrolled infection, other autoimmune disease, pregnancy and lactation each barred patients from inclusion. This clonotype was observed at least ten times. Its antigen remains unknown. The sequencing input was blood. The sequence was obtained from a woman in her thirties or forties with Graves' ophthalmopathy.

CDR3 DNA: TGTGCCAGCAGTTTATGGGGGGCTGCTGGCTACACCTTC. Its protein is CASSLWGAAGYTF. This chain joins TRBV12-3 or TRBV12-4 and TRBJ1-2, with D maybe TRBD1 (6 bases). The CDR3 loop spans 13 amino acids. V shed 2 bases and J shed 7 bases, with 11 bases lying between them.